The present T cell receptor beta chain was sequenced within a study of beta chain features in type 1 diabetes (dated by TCRdb to the late 2010s). In the study overall: Mean age, gender distribution, total cell number and subset yield were not different between patients and healthy donors. In the study, TCRB repertoires of sorted circulating CD4+ T cell subsets from recently diagnosed type 1 diabetes patients were compared with those of matched healthy donors. Regulatory and stem cell-like memory subsets were isolated from only 8 patients and roughly 8 healthy donors, whereas naive and central memory subsets came from all 28 donors. A total of around 110,000,000 sorted cells were examined across all samples, and RNA yield correlated strongly with the number of cells per subset. The study at large found these results: Patients with type 1 diabetes made fewer insertions and deleted more nucleotides at VDJ recombination sites, implying thymic rearrangement abnormalities. Only small numbers of individuals were included in the HLA sub-analyses, which left unresolved whether HLA type had any influence on TCRB rearrangement. In all four CD4+ subsets, TCRB CDR3 length was moderately but significantly shorter in type 1 diabetes patients. The naive, central memory and regulatory TCRB repertoires appeared to resemble one another more closely among patients than among healthy donors. Because cDNA rather than genomic DNA was sequenced, highly expressing activated cells could have been over-represented, although no difference in activation and CD3 levels was found between groups. Shorter templates might be favored by PCR, yet because patient and control samples were amplified and corrected together, any such skew would affect both groups equally.

Only a few counts were recorded for this clone. The target of this receptor is not known. No qualities accompany the bases; no much larger clone lies one base away. The germline V gene (reference sequence) provides CDR1 GTSNPN and CDR2 SVGIG. V loses 3 bases at its end and J loses 0 bases; junction bases beyond the gene matches: 14. The cysteine opens and the phenylalanine closes a CDR3 of 19 amino acids. The only DNA kept is the CDR3, 57 bases in frame from the first base. The entire isolated RNA was reverse transcribed using the High Capacity cDNA Reverse Transcription Kit, and thus expressed TCRB transcripts were sequenced. Deep immunoSEQ sequencing was performed on naive, central memory and regulatory T cell samples, with an average of around 3.4 million total reads per sample. After sorted cells were lysed in RLT buffer, RNA was extracted with DNase-treated RNeasy Micro or Mini kits, with the choice depending on cell number. To prevent cross-contamination, each cell subset was processed individually, whereas patient and healthy donor samples were processed jointly. TCRB sequences were amplified from cDNA with the immunoSEQ multiplex PCR, producing 87-bp fragments spanning the CDR3 region. Sequencing of the amplicons was performed on the Illumina HiSeq platform. In the source study's methods: PCR bias was computationally corrected using synthetic template baselines, reads within Hamming distance 2 were collapsed, and singletons that could not be merged were discarded. By aligning reads against IMGT, V, D and J genes, CDR3 length, and insertions or deletions at six rearrangement sites were assigned. Within each subset, clonotype counts were normalized to sorted cell number, after which true diversity and Gini coefficients were computed with the tcR R package. The overlap coefficient, calculated on TCRB nucleotide sequences, was used to measure repertoire sharing. Out-of-frame TCRB sequences from naive cells were analyzed as a proxy for the pre-selection repertoire. As stored in TCRdb, this immuneACCESS dataset retains in-frame rearrangements with V and J assigned. A fraction of the clones does not appear; measured against another copy, unresolved V genes explain less than half of the discrepancy, and the remainder lacks a known reason. V and J calls and clone size are given by that table; D and trimming were obtained from the DNA. The table for this sample lists about 360,000 clones; roughly an eighth of them were counted only once. The ten most abundant clones make up approximately 0.015% of the sample.

Each donor gave one peripheral blood draw, averaging about 100 mL, which was collected into heparinised tubes. A BD FACSAria II was used to sort naive, central memory, regulatory and stem cell-like memory CD4+ T cells with a panel that included CD45RO, CCR7, CD25, CD127, CD95 and CD27. Every sorted population had a purity above 95%. PBMCs were separated immediately by Lymphoprep density gradient centrifugation and were stained directly, without being cultured. So that batch effects would be minimized, each experiment stained and sorted samples in pairs, pairing one healthy donor with one patient. This receptor was obtained from a man younger than 30 in good health. Recombination joined TRBV30 with TRBJ2-7; 13 junctional bases match TRBD2. Sequencing was done on a sample of naive CD4+ T cells from blood. Per the publication, the cell subset or site label means: true naive CD4+ T cells. The DNA sequence follows: TGTGCCTGGAGCGCTATTACTAGCGGGAGGGCCCTGAGCTCCTACGAGCAGTACTTC. The encoded protein is CAWSAITSGRALSSYEQYF.